A single sample gave rise to the 5 T cell receptor beta chains below, sequenced in a study of cytomegalovirus exposure and HLA in healthy donors. PCR involved 60 Vbeta and 13 Jbeta primers. The assay was immunoSEQ multiplex PCR, and TCRdb's table has in-frame clones only and misses some. The sample holds about 170,000 clones; roughly 80% are singletons and the top ten take roughly 1.6%. Specimen: PBMCs. These receptors were taken from a girl aged 5-17 years in good health and CMV-seropositive.

The genes are TRBV28 and TRBJ1-1, with D hard to call. Per germline, CDR1 MDHEN and CDR2 SYDVKM. The CDR3 length is 16 residues. Trimming stripped 4 bases from V and 4 bases from J, with 19 bases between. The CDR3 bases are TGTGCCAGCAGTTCCTGGGGATTCGGGAGGAGCACTGAAGCTTTCTTT. Translating it yields CASSSWGFGRSTEAFF.

This clone was observed once. V usage is TRBV5-1 and J usage is TRBJ2-3; 9 bases agree with TRBD1. V trimming: 6 bases; J trimming: 1 base; junction bases outside the gene matches: 3. The CDR3 loop spans 14 amino acids. Germline V gene sequence: CDR1 SGHRS, CDR2 YFSETQ. The CDR3 reads CASNRGPGTDTQYF. The CDR3, as DNA: TGCGCCAGCAACAGGGGGCCTGGCACAGATACGCAGTATTTT.

This clone was seen a single time. The chain carries TRBV4-1 and TRBJ2-7; TRBD2 matches at 10 bases. The CDR3 is made up of 18 amino acids. J gave up 2 bases and V 1 base, and 11 bases lay outside the gene matches. Germline loops: CDR1 MGHRA, CDR2 YSYEKL. The CDR3 DNA sequence: TGCGCCAGCAGCCAAGTTCCTAGCGGGGGACCTCTTACCTACGAGCAGTACTTC. The encoded protein is CASSQVPSGGPLTYEQYF.

A few counts support this clone. CDR3 sequence: CASKRAGRADTQYF. DNA of the CDR3: TGTGCCAGCAAACGGGCAGGGAGGGCAGATACGCAGTATTTT. V gene TRBV5-6 combines with J gene TRBJ2-3; 7 bases map to TRBD2. CDR1 is SGHDT and CDR2 is YYEEEE in the germline V gene. The junction had 8 bases not matched to a gene; V was cut back by 6 bases and J by 4 bases. This CDR3 has 14 amino acids.

This clone was observed a few times. This chain uses TRBV4-3 with TRBJ2-7; TRBD1 agrees at 9 bases. V was pared by 0 bases and J by 4 bases, with 7 bases of the junction left unmatched. CDR1 LGHNA and CDR2 YSLEER come from the germline V gene. This CDR3 contains 16 residues. Written as DNA, the CDR3 is TGCGCCAGCAGCCAAGATGGGACAGGGACGGGGTACGAGCAGTACTTC. Its protein product is CASSQDGTGTGYEQYF.